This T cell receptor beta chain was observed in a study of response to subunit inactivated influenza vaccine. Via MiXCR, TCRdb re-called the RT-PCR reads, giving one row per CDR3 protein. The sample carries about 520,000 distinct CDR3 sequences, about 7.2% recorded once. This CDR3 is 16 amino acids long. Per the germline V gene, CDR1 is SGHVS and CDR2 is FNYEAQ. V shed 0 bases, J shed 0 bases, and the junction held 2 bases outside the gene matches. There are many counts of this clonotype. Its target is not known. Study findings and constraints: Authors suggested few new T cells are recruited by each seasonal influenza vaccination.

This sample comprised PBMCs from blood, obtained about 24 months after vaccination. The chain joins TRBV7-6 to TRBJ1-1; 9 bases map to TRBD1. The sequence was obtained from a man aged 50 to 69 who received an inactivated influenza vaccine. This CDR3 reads CASSLARQGVNTEAFF. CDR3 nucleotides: TGTGCCAGCAGCTTAGCGCGACAGGGGGTGAACACTGAAGCTTTCTTT.